The T cell receptor beta chain under discussion was sequenced for a study of blood T cell repertoires in COVID-19. At the level of the study: Acute and convalescent COVID-19 samples came from the United States, Italy and Spain. The cDNA or gDNA used as material had been derived from T cells, B-cell-depleted T cells, or PBMCs.

Per the authors' pipeline: Cell counts per sample came from amplifying reference gene primers. Only in-frame clones appear in the TCRdb table, and some are missing; sequencing was by immunoSEQ multiplex PCR. That table gives V, J and clone size, and the DNA gave D and trimming. The data contain more than 200,000 clones, roughly 87% of them singletons. Input material: peripheral blood. This TCR was sampled from a human donor in a cohort sampled during active COVID-19.

CDR3 DNA sequence: TGTGCCAGCAGTTTCCAGGGGTTCGACGAGCAGTACTTC. Protein product: CASSFQGFDEQYF. The V call is TRBV12-3 or TRBV12-4, the J call TRBJ2-7, with D tentatively TRBD1 (6 bases). Trimming shortened V by 3 bases and J by 5 bases, and 11 bases separated the two germline ends. The CDR3 consists of 13 residues.